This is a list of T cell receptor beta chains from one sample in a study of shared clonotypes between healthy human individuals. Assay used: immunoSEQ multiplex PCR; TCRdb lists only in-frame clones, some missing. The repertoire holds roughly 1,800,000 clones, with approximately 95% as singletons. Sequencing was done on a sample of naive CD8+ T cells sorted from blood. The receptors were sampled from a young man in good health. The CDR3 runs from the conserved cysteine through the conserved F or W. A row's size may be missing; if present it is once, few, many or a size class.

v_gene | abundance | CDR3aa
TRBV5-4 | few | CASSLEMDNYGYTF
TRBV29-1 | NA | CSVVTDEQFF
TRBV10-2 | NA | CASSPIGEDPVSGANVLTF
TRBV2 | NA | CANLEQGSTGTDTQYF
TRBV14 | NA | CASSQHTGTSAYNEQFF
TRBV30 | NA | CAWRGQVVRTDTQYF
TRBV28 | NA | CASSLGQGLENTEAFF
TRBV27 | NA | CASSLGVVRNSPLHF
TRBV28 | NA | CASEGEQYF
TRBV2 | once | CASSPGLAGTETQYF
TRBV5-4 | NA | CASSIGSEAFF
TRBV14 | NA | CASSHGQVYQETQYF
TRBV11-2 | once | CASTAGVGTEAFF
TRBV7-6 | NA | CASSLVGQSSYEQYF
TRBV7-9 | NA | CASSVLKGGTVLEQYF
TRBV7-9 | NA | CASRSGTSDYNEQFF
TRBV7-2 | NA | CASSLAPDWTYEQYF
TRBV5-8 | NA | CASSQDVSYEQYF
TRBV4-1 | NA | CASSQVGGSLTNEKLFF
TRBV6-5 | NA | CASSYGGWVLNTEAFF
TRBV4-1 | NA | CASSQRAWGSANYGYTF
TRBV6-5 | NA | CASSYGLARGYEQYF
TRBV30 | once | CAWSGPAETQYF
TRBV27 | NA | CASSPSGDLAMIDTQYF
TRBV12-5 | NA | CASGLGLFTDTQYF
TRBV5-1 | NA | CASSWTGQGNTGELFF
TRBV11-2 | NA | CASSRRDRTSLGENIQYF
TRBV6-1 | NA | CASSEERNGNQPQHF
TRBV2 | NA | CASSTGFQETQYF
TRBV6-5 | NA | CASSYVAGDYGYTF
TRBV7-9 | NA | CASRLRAAEAFF
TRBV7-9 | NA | CASSLYGGSYEQYF
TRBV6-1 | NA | CASSVTGTTSHYEQYF
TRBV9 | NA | CASSANRDRPNTGELFF
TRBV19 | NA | CASSPDRGDGYTF
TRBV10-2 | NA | CATSGINEQFF
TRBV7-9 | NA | CASTDGAGVTTGELFF
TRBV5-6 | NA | CASSVGTGASQPQHF
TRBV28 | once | CASSPAGEDSWGQPQHF
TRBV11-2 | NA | CASSLAGQGHTEAFF
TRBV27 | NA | CASSLQGANTEAFF
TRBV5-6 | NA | CASRPQGTSYEQYF
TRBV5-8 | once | CASSPMVAGFGSDTQYF
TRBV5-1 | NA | CASSLLQGTYNEQFF
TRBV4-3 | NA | CASSQDGWGQETQYF